A single sample gave rise to the 23 T cell receptor beta chains below, sequenced in a study of T cells expressing NK-cell markers (dated by TCRdb to 2018 to 2021). The library came from 5' RACE. Reads for this sample came from an Illumina HiSeq 2000. TCRdb reprocessed the reads, and each CDR3 protein sequence is entered once, without DNA. The data table for this sample lists almost 450,000 distinct CDR3 sequences. Roughly 7.2% of the sample belongs to the ten largest clones. Specimen: blood T cells: a sorted CD56 or NKG2C T cell subset, CD4+ or CD8+ T cells, or bulk PBMC T cells (not recorded which). The origin of the receptors is a woman aged 18 to 75 in good health.

J is TRBJ2-7 and V is TRBV20-1. The CDR3 has 13 residues. Germline V CDR1 and CDR2: DFQATT, SNEGSKA (reference sequence). This chain's CDR3 is CSARSSQSYEQYF.

The V call is TRBV28, the J call TRBJ2-7; absent DNA, TCRdb's TRBD1 call cannot be checked. Germline V gene data show CDR1 as MDHEN and CDR2 as SYDVKM. The CDR3 is 16 residues long. CDR3 residues: CASSLQASGRSYEQYF.

V usage is TRBV4-3 and J usage is TRBJ1-2. The CDR3 consists of 16 residues. Germline-derived CDR1 and CDR2 are LGHNA and YSLEER. CDR3 region: CASSPSHLNKNYGYTF.

The CDR3 here is CASSIDLAGVYEQYF. The chain links TRBV19 to TRBJ2-7; no DNA is available, so the TRBD1 call from TCRdb remains unchecked. The V gene's germline CDR1 is LNHDA and CDR2 SQIVND (reference sequence). This CDR3 is built from 15 residues.

This chain's CDR3 is CSARDEETGESAEQYF. V is TRBV20-1 and J is TRBJ2-7; as DNA is missing, the TRBD1 call by TCRdb cannot be tested. The CDR3 has 16 amino acids. In germline, CDR1 is DFQATT, CDR2 SNEGSKA (reference sequence).

V gene TRBV12-3 or TRBV12-4 combines with J gene TRBJ2-1; TCRdb outputs TRBD2, but without DNA this stays unchecked. The CDR3 has 16 amino acids. The CDR3 here is CASSWRRTSGVYEQFF.

The genes are TRBV5-4 and TRBJ2-5; TCRdb's D call of TRBD1 is untestable without DNA. Germline V gene sequence: CDR1 SGHNT, CDR2 YYREEE (reference sequence). This CDR3 has 14 amino acids. The CDR3 spells CASSSGQVQETQYF.

This sequence joins TRBV25-1 and TRBJ1-2; with no DNA, the TCRdb D assignment of TRBD1 cannot be verified. The CDR3 contains 14 residues. Germline CDR1 MGHDK, CDR2 SYGVNS. The CDR3 loop reads CASSEETGNYGYTF.

The V gene is TRBV11-2, the J gene TRBJ2-6; TCRdb gives TRBD1 as the D gene, but with no DNA this cannot be confirmed. This CDR3 is 15 amino acids long. Germline CDR1 is SGHAT and CDR2 is FQNNGV. CDR3 in amino acids: CASSLSGHGANVLTF. Full variable domain (rest looked up from reference TRBV11-2 and TRBJ2-6): EAGVAQSPRYKIIEKRQSVAFWCNPISGHATLYWYQQILGQGPKLLIQFQNNGVVDDSQLPKDRFSAERLKGVDSTLKIQPAKLEDSAVYLCASSLSGHGANVLTFGAGSRLTVL.

The rearrangement joins TRBV7-8 to TRBJ1-1; the TCRdb call, TRBD1, lacks DNA for checking. The CDR3 consists of 15 residues. CDR1 and CDR2 from the germline V gene are SGHVS and FQNEAQ. The CDR3 sequence: CASSLSGGAFTEAFF.

The gene calls are TRBV20-1 and TRBJ2-4; there is no DNA to check the TCRdb D call of TRBD2. This CDR3 region has 17 residues. CDR1 is DFQATT, CDR2 SNEGSKA, per germline (reference sequence). The CDR3 protein is CSAPRGEAGVAKNIQYF.

The chain carries TRBV19 and TRBJ1-1; absent DNA, TCRdb's TRBD1 call cannot be checked. The CDR3 loop spans 14 amino acids. CDR1 is LNHDA, CDR2 SQIVND, per germline (reference sequence). CDR3 sequence: CASNQQGWGTEAFF.

The chain uses TRBV7-9 and TRBJ1-2. The CDR3 loop spans 14 amino acids. CDR1 is SEHNR, CDR2 FQNEAQ, per germline (reference sequence). CDR3: CASSPPDGYYGYTF.

The V and J genes are TRBV7-9 and TRBJ2-1; TCRdb's D call of TRBD1 is untestable without DNA. CDR1 and CDR2 (germline): SEHNR, FQNEAQ (reference sequence). The CDR3 loop spans 15 amino acids. CDR3 region: CASSTWGGPDNEQFF.

The chain joins TRBV7-2 to TRBJ1-5. CDR1 SGHTA and CDR2 FQGNSA come from the germline V gene. CDR3 length: 16 residues. CDR3 region: CASSQASGRGNQPQHF.

The chain links TRBV27 to TRBJ2-3. The germline V gene has CDR1 MNHEY and CDR2 SMNVEV (reference sequence). The CDR3 has 16 residues. The CDR3 spells CASSLSKGPRTDTQYF.

This chain links TRBV24-1 with TRBJ2-1. The CDR3 loop spans 14 amino acids. Germline CDR1 is KGHDR and CDR2 is SFDVKD. CDR3: CATSEGMGYNEQFF.

The chain has TRBV5-4 and TRBJ1-6. The germline V gene encodes CDR1 SGHNT and CDR2 YYREEE (reference sequence). This CDR3 is built from 12 residues. The CDR3 loop is CASSEINSPLHF.

V is TRBV20-1 and J is TRBJ1-5; TCRdb indicates TRBD1, and absent DNA this call remains unverified. The CDR3 is 14 amino acids. The V gene's germline CDR1 is DFQATT and CDR2 SNEGSKA (reference sequence). The CDR3 region is CSADYHGGEQPQHF.

V and J are TRBV10-3 and TRBJ2-1; TCRdb designates TRBD2, a call that cannot be tested without DNA. The CDR3 sequence is 15 residues long. Germline values: CDR1 ENHRY, CDR2 SYGVKD. The CDR3 region is CAISSRVAGGVEQFF.

This sequence joins TRBV29-1 and TRBJ2-1. CDR1 is SQVTM, CDR2 ANQGSEA, per germline. This CDR3 comprises 15 residues. The CDR3 here is CSVVETGVIRNEQFF.

The genes are TRBV5-1 and TRBJ2-1; no DNA is available, so the TRBD2 call from TCRdb remains unchecked. Germline assignment: CDR1 SGHRS and CDR2 YFSETQ. The CDR3 runs 14 residues. The CDR3 here is CASSLSRGEDEQFF. Based on the CDR3 plus reference TRBV5-1 and TRBJ2-1, the full variable domain is KAGVTQTPRYLIKTRGQQVTLSCSPISGHRSVSWYQQTPGQGLQFLFEYFSETQRNKGNFPGRFSGRQFSNSRSEMNVSTLELGDSALYLCASSLSRGEDEQFFGPGTRLTVL.

This chain links TRBV12-3 or TRBV12-4 with TRBJ2-2; with no DNA, the TCRdb D assignment of TRBD2 cannot be verified. This CDR3 contains 14 residues. CDR3 protein: CADRLADDTGELFF.